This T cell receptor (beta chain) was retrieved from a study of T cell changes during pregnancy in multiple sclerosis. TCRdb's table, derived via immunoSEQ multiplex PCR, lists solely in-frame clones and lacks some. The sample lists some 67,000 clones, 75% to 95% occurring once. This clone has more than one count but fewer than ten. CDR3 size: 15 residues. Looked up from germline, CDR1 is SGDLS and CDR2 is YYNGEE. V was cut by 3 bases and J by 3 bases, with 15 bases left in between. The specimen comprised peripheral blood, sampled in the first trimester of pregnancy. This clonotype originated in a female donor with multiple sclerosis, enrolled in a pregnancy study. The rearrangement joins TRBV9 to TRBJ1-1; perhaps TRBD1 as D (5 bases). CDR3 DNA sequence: TGTGCCAGCAGCGCGGGGGGAAGCGTACACACTGAAGCTTTCTTT. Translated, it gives CASSAGGSVHTEAFF.